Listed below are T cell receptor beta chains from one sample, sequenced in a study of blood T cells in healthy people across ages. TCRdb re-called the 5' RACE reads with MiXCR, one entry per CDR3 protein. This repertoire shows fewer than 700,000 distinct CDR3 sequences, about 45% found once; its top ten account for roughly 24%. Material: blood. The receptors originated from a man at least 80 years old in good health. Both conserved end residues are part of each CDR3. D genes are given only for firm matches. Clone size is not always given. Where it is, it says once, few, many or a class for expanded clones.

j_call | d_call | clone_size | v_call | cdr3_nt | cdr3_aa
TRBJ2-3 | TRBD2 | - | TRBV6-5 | TGTGCCAGCAGTTACGGGGGGCGGCTAGCGGGAGGGCCTAGCACAGATACGCAGTATTTT | CASSYGGRLAGGPSTDTQYF
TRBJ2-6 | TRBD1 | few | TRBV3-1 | TGTGCCAGCAGTCGACAGGGGGCTGGGGCCAACGTCCTGACTTTC | CASSRQGAGANVLTF
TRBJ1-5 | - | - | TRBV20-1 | TGCAGTGCTAGAGATCGCAGTAATAGCAATCAGCCCCAGCATTTT | CSARDRSNSNQPQHF
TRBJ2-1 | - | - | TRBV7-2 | TGTGCCAGCAGCTTAGTCGTGTTGGTAGGAGAGCAGTTCTTC | CASSLVVLVGEQFF
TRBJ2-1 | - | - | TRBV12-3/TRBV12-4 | TGTGCCAGCAGCCCAACCGTACCCCACTCCTACAATGAGCAGTTCTTC | CASSPTVPHSYNEQFF
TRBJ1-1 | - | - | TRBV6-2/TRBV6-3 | TGTGCCAGCAGTCCCTCTCGGGCCGTTGAAGCTTTCTTT | CASSPSRAVEAFF
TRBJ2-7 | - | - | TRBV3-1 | TGTGCCAGCAGCCAAGGACTTTTCTCCTACGAGCAGTACTTC | CASSQGLFSYEQYF
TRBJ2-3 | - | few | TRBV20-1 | TGCAGTGCTAGGGCGGGCCATAGCACAGATACGCAGTATTTT | CSARAGHSTDTQYF
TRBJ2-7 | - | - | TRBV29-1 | TGCAGCGTTGAGGTGTTCTACGAGCAGTACTTC | CSVEVFYEQYF
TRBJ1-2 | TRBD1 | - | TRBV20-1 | TGCAGTGCTCCAGACCTCCTGGGGACAGCTTATGGCTACACCTTC | CSAPDLLGTAYGYTF
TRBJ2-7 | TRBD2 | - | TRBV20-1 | TGCAGTGCTGGGAGTCTAGCGGGAGTTGTTTCCTACGAGCAGTACTTC | CSAGSLAGVVSYEQYF
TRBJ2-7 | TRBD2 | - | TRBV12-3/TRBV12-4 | TGTGCCAGCAGCCTTAGCGGGGAATACAATGAGCAGTACTTC | CASSLSGEYNEQYF
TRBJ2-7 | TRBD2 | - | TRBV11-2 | TGTGCTAGCAGCTTAGTTCTAGCGGTAGCCTACGAGCAGTACTTC | CASSLVLAVAYEQYF
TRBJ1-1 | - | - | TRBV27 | TGTGCCAGCAGTCTTGGACAGTCCACTGAAGCTTTCTTT | CASSLGQSTEAFF
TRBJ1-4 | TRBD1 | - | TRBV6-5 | TGTGCCAGCAGTTCCGGGGACAGGGCGGTTGAAAAACTGTTTTTT | CASSSGDRAVEKLFF
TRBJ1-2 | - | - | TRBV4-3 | TGCGCCAGCAGCCAAGCGGGGGGCCCCGGCGCAGTATATGGCTACACCTTC | CASSQAGGPGAVYGYTF
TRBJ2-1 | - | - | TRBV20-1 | TGCAGTCGCCGGGGGAACTACAATGAGCAGTTCTTC | CSRRGNYNEQFF
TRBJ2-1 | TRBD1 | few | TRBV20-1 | TGCAGTGCTACGCGACAGGGTACCCATGAGCAGTTCTTC | CSATRQGTHEQFF
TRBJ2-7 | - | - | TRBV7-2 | TGTGCCAGCAGCTTTAGGAGGGGGGCCTACGAGCAGTACTTC | CASSFRRGAYEQYF
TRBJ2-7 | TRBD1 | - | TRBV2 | TGTGCCAGCCTGGTAGGACAGGGAACCTACGAGCAGTACTTC | CASLVGQGTYEQYF
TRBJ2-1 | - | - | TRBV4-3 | TGCGCCAGCAGCCAAGTGGAGGGTTCCAATCTCCATGAGCAGTTCTTC | CASSQVEGSNLHEQFF
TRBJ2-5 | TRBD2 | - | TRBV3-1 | TGTGCCAGCAGCCAAGCTTGGACTAGCAGCTACAATGAGCAGTACTTC | CASSQAWTSSYNEQYF
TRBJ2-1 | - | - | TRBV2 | TGTGCCAGCAGTGAAGCGCGGATCACTGAGCAGTTCTTC | CASSEARITEQFF
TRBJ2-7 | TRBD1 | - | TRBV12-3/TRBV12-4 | TGTGCCAGCAGCCTGCAACAGGGGAGAAACGAGCAGTACTTC | CASSLQQGRNEQYF
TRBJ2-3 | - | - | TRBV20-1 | TGCAGTCTAAAGAGGGGAGTTGGGGAAACGCAGTATTTT | CSLKRGVGETQYF
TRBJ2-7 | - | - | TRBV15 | TGTGCCACCAGCAGAGGGATGGCATACGAGCAGTACTTC | CATSRGMAYEQYF
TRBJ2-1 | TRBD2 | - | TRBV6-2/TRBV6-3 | TGTGCCAGCTCCAGAGCCGGGACTAGCGGGAGAAGAGGGCAGTTCTTC | CASSRAGTSGRRGQFF
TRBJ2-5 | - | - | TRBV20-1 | TGCAGCCCCTGGAGGTTCGGGGAGACCCAGTACTTC | CSPWRFGETQYF
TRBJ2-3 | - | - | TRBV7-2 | TGTGCCAGCAGCTTAGGCCCCGGGGTAGCAGATACGCAGTATTTT | CASSLGPGVADTQYF
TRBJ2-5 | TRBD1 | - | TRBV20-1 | TGCAGTGCTAATGACAGGGGAAAAGAGACCCAGTACTTC | CSANDRGKETQYF
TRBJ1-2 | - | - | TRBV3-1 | TGTGCCAGCAGCCAAGGTTCCAACTATGGCTACACCTTC | CASSQGSNYGYTF
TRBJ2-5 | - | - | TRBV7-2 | TGTGCCAGCAGCTTAGGTTACGTCGGGGAGACCCAGTACTTC | CASSLGYVGETQYF
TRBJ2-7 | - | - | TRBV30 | TGTGCCTGGAATACAGGTCGGGGCTACGAGCAGTACTTC | CAWNTGRGYEQYF
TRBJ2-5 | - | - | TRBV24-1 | TGTGCCACCAGTGAGGGAAATGAGCAGTACTTC | CATSEGNEQYF
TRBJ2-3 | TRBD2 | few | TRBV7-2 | TGTGCCAGCAGCTGGGGGGGGTTTGGCTCAGATACGCAGTATTTT | CASSWGGFGSDTQYF
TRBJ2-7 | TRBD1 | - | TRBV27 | TGTGCCGGCAGTTTTGGAGGGGACAGGGGAGTAAGTTCCTACGAGCAGTACTTT | CAGSFGGDRGVSSYEQYF
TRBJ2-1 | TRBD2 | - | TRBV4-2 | TGTGCCGGCAGCCTCCGGACTAGCGGAGCCTACAATGAGCAGTTCTTC | CAGSLRTSGAYNEQFF
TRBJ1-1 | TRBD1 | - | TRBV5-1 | TGCGCCAGCAGCGGGGGACAGACCCACACTGAAGCTTTCTTT | CASSGGQTHTEAFF